These 16 T cell receptor beta chains were sequenced from one sample in a study of CD8 T cells in Susac syndrome. Reverse transcription of about 0.45 to 1 ug RNA was performed with random hexamers. From the immunoSEQ multiplex PCR reads, TCRdb called clonotypes with MiXCR, one entry per CDR3 protein. Of about 430,000 distinct CDR3 sequences listed, around 85% were seen once; the top ten hold about 0.1%. The source material was CD8+ T cells from PBMCs. These receptors were collected from a human donor with multiple sclerosis.

The chain recombines TRBV20-1 with TRBJ2-4, with TRBD1 identical over 7 bases. The ends lost 6 bases at V and 9 bases at J; junction bases unmatched: 14. This CDR3 is 14 amino acids long. Germline V gene lookup returns CDR1 DFQATT and CDR2 SNEGSKA (reference sequence). This CDR3 is CSARKTPGGSIQYF. CDR3 coding DNA: TGCAGTGCCCGAAAAACCCCAGGGGGAAGCATTCAGTACTTC.

This chain connects TRBV27 to TRBJ1-2, with D unresolved. This CDR3 is 17 amino acids long. V gave up 4 bases and J gave up 1 base, with 19 bases separating them. Germline V CDR1 and CDR2: MNHEY, SMNVEV (reference sequence). The CDR3 is CASSSHGDGDFNYGYTF. The CDR3 DNA follows: TGTGCCAGCAGTTCCCACGGCGATGGTGATTTTAACTATGGCTACACCTTC.

The chain is built from TRBV5-1 and TRBJ2-7; D not certain. Germline CDR1 SGHRS, CDR2 YFSETQ. The CDR3 is 14 amino acids. V was trimmed by 5 bases and J by 1 base, leaving 13 bases between them. The CDR3 is CASRWASGSYEQYF. The CDR3 nucleotides read TGCGCCAGCAGGTGGGCCTCCGGTTCCTACGAGCAGTACTTC.

This chain uses TRBV12-3 or TRBV12-4 with TRBJ1-1; 7 bases align to TRBD1. This CDR3 spans 15 amino acids. V gave up 3 bases and J gave up 4 bases; unmatched junction bases: 8. CDR3 sequence (DNA): TGTGCCAGCAGTTTTTGGGAAGACAGGGCCACTGAAGCTTTCTTT. This sequence encodes CASSFWEDRATEAFF.

The V gene is TRBV2, the J gene TRBJ2-7; 7 bases map to TRBD1. Germline assignment: CDR1 SNHLY and CDR2 FYNNEI. Germline trimming cut 6 bases from V and 4 bases from J; bases unmatched to any gene: 6. This CDR3 region has 13 residues. CDR3 residues: CASSGDSEYEQYF. In DNA form, the CDR3 reads TGTGCCAGCAGCGGGGACAGTGAGTACGAGCAGTACTTC.

This chain joins TRBV3-1 and TRBJ2-1, with TRBD2 identical over 7 bases. V lost 7 bases, J lost 0 bases, and 3 bases stayed unmatched. Germline CDR1 LGHDT, CDR2 YNNKEL (reference sequence). The CDR3 consists of 14 residues. The CDR3 loop reads CASMAGDSYNEQFF. CDR3 DNA sequence: TGTGCCAGCATGGCGGGAGACTCCTACAATGAGCAGTTCTTC.

This clonotype was counted a single time. The genes are TRBV19 and TRBJ1-1, with TRBD1 matching over 9 bases. CDR3 length: 17 amino acids. V shed 1 base, J shed 0 bases, and the junction held 6 bases outside the gene matches. CDR1 LNHDA and CDR2 SQIVND come from the germline V gene (reference sequence). The CDR3 reads CASSIGTGDLMNTEAFF. The CDR3 nucleotides are TGTGCCAGTAGTATAGGGACAGGGGACCTCATGAACACTGAAGCTTTCTTT.

The chain couples TRBV5-4 to TRBJ1-4, with 9 bases identical to TRBD1. Germline V gives CDR1 SGHNT, CDR2 YYREEE (reference sequence). Trimming removed 4 bases from V and 7 bases from J; junction bases left unmatched: 2. The CDR3 extends over 13 amino acids. The CDR3 DNA is TGTGCCAGCAGCACAGGGGGCTTTGAAAAACTGTTTTTT. This gives the protein CASSTGGFEKLFF.

This sequence joins TRBV12-3 or TRBV12-4 and TRBJ2-3, with TRBD2 matching 16 bases. V shed 5 bases, J shed 3 bases, and the junction held 14 bases outside the gene matches. The CDR3 spans 20 residues. The CDR3 DNA follows: TGTGCCAGCAGTACCCCGGGACTAGCGGGGGGGCATGCAGCAACAGATACGCAGTATTTT. Translating gives CASSTPGLAGGHAATDTQYF.

This rearrangement joins TRBV6-2 or TRBV6-3 to TRBJ1-5; 7 bases map to TRBD1. Losses at the gene ends were 5 bases for V and 7 bases for J; bases not matched to a gene: 14. The CDR3 has 16 residues. Germline V CDR1 and CDR2: MNHEY, SVGEGT. CDR3 sequence reads: CASSHFPRDSDQPQHF. The DNA of the CDR3 is TGTGCCAGCAGTCACTTCCCCCGGGACAGTGACCAGCCCCAGCATTTT.

This chain links TRBV5-8 with TRBJ2-7; 7 bases align to TRBD1. Trimming at V came to 5 bases and at J to 0 bases, leaving 2 bases not matched to a gene. This CDR3 has 13 amino acids. CDR1 is SGHTS and CDR2 is YDEGEE in the germline V gene. CDR3 sequence reads: CASRGQSSYEQYF. CDR3 nucleotide sequence: TGTGCCAGCAGGGGACAGAGCTCCTACGAGCAGTACTTC.

This clonotype was observed a single time. V and J are TRBV2 and TRBJ2-2; D is perhaps TRBD1 or TRBD2 (5 bases each). The CDR3 totals 16 residues. The germline V and J ends were trimmed by 6 bases and 0 bases, with 14 bases remaining between them. CDR1 is SNHLY and CDR2 is FYNNEI in the germline V gene. The CDR3: CASRGQGRTNTGELFF. The CDR3 DNA sequence: TGTGCCAGCAGAGGCCAGGGACGGACGAACACCGGGGAGCTGTTTTTT.

The chain links TRBV11-2 to TRBJ1-4; a weak D match, TRBD1 (5 bases). Germline V CDR1 and CDR2: SGHAT, FQNNGV. The CDR3 covers 15 residues. V was cut by 1 base and J by 6 bases, with 12 bases left in between. The CDR3, as DNA: TGTGCCAGCAGCTTAGGTCGGGGCCTAGATGAAAAACTGTTTTTT. Residues: CASSLGRGLDEKLFF.

The chain uses TRBV2 and TRBJ2-3; TRBD2 agrees at 7 bases. Trimming took 2 bases from V and 2 from J; bases not matched to a gene: 7. There are 16 residues in the CDR3. Germline V gene lookup returns CDR1 SNHLY and CDR2 FYNNEI. The CDR3 sequence is CASSESGSGSTDTQYF. CDR3 in DNA: TGTGCCAGCAGTGAATCAGGTAGCGGGTCCACAGATACGCAGTATTTT.

This clonotype was observed a few times. J is TRBJ2-1 and V is TRBV6-1, with D tentatively TRBD2 (5 bases). Trimming removed 6 bases at V and 12 bases at J, with 18 bases between. The length of the CDR3 is 13 residues. Germline-derived CDR1 and CDR2 are MNHNS and SASEGT. The DNA for the CDR3 is TGTGCCAGCAGCCCAGTCATCGGGGATGGGCAGTTCTTC. Amino acids: CASSPVIGDGQFF.

The chain is built from TRBV7-2 and TRBJ2-3, with D perhaps TRBD2 (6 bases). Germline V CDR1 and CDR2: SGHTA, FQGNSA. Trimming took 3 bases from V and 4 from J, leaving 8 bases between them. The CDR3 has 13 residues. The CDR3 protein is CASSFTSPDTQYF. For the CDR3, the DNA is TGTGCCAGCAGCTTCACTAGCCCAGATACGCAGTATTTT.